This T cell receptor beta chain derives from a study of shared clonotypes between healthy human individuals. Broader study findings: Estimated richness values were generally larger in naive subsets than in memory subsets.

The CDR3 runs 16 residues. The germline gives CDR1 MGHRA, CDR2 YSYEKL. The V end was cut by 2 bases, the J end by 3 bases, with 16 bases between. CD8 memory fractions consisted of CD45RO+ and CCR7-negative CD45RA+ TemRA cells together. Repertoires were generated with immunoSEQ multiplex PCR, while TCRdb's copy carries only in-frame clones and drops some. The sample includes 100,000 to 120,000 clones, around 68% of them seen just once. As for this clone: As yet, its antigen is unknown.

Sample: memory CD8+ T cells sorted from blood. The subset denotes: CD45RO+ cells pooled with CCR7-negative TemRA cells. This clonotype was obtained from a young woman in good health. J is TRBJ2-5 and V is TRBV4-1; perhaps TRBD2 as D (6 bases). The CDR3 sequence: CASSQRGQRREETQYF. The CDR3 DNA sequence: TGCGCCAGCAGCCAAAGGGGCCAGCGGAGGGAAGAGACCCAGTACTTC.